Shown below are 23 T cell receptor beta chains from a single sample sequenced in a study of a mutant IDH1 vaccine in newly diagnosed glioma. The repertoire was sequenced with immunoSEQ multiplex PCR; TCRdb's copy has only in-frame clones and lacks some. The sample yields about 94,000 clones, roughly 90% seen once. Noted time point: week 47, end of study. Vaccine doses each comprised 300 ug of mutant IDH1 20-mer peptide, with topical imiquimod. Their antigen targets remain unknown. Sequences were derived from PBMCs, sampled from a glioma patient whose treatment included an IDH1 peptide vaccine. The receptors were gathered from a woman between 45 and 65 years old with glioma.

This sequence joins TRBV11-3 and TRBJ1-1; no clear D gene. Germline V gene sequence: CDR1 SGHNT, CDR2 YENEEA. This CDR3 has 15 amino acids. V lost 8 bases, J lost 1 base, and 17 bases lay in between. The CDR3 sequence: CASSAGRPGNTEAFF. CDR3 nucleotides: TGTGCCAGCTCAGCTGGGAGACCGGGGAACACTGAAGCTTTCTTT.

This clone was seen more than once but under ten times. The rearrangement uses TRBV19 and TRBJ2-7; D might be TRBD1 or TRBD2, each matching 5 bases. Between the trimmed V and J ends, which lost 7 bases and 5 bases, there was a span of 15 bases. The CDR3 covers 13 residues. Germline-derived CDR1 and CDR2 are LNHDA and SQIVND (reference sequence). CDR3 residues: CASNWGRDDEQYF. The CDR3 DNA follows: TGTGCCAGTAACTGGGGCAGGGACGACGAGCAGTACTTC.

The chain links TRBV4-1 to TRBJ2-5; TRBD2 aligns across 8 bases. In germline, CDR1 is MGHRA, CDR2 YSYEKL. V lost 1 base, J lost 7 bases, and 11 bases stayed unmatched. CDR3 length: 16 amino acids. The CDR3 sequence is CASSQAGTREFGTQYF. CDR3 nucleotides: TGCGCCAGCAGCCAAGCTGGGACTAGGGAATTTGGGACCCAGTACTTC.

This sequence joins TRBV5-1 and TRBJ2-3; either TRBD1 or TRBD2 may fit D (5 bases each). CDR1 is SGHRS and CDR2 is YFSETQ in the germline V gene. CDR3 size: 13 residues. The V end was cut by 4 bases, the J end by 2 bases, with 8 bases between. CDR3 DNA: TGCGCCAGCAGCGGGACCAACACAGATACGCAGTATTTT. Translation gives CASSGTNTDTQYF.

The V gene is TRBV10-1, the J gene TRBJ2-7; 11 bases match TRBD1. The trim removed 3 bases at V and 7 bases at J, leaving 8 bases unmatched. This CDR3 is 15 amino acids long. CDR1 and CDR2 from the germline V gene are WNHNN and SYGVQD (reference sequence). CDR3 protein: CASSDEGTGGKEQYF. CDR3 DNA sequence: TGCGCCAGCAGTGACGAGGGGACAGGGGGTAAGGAGCAGTACTTC.

The V call is TRBV7-9, the J call TRBJ2-7; 7 nucleotides line up with TRBD2. This CDR3 comprises 18 residues. Germline V gene sequence: CDR1 SEHNR, CDR2 FQNEAQ (reference sequence). V shed 4 bases and J 5 bases; nucleotides not matched to a gene: 20. CDR3 sequence reads: CASSSTRVGREGLHEQYF. The DNA of the CDR3 is TGTGCCAGCAGCTCAACCCGAGTAGGCAGGGAGGGTTTACACGAGCAGTACTTC.

V usage is TRBV25-1 and J usage is TRBJ2-6, with D unresolved. Germline V gene lookup returns CDR1 MGHDK and CDR2 SYGVNS. V was pared by 5 bases and J by 2 bases, with 13 bases between. The CDR3 runs 16 residues. The CDR3 nucleotides read TGTGCCAGCAGTCCTCGCCCGCGTACTGGGGCCAACGTCCTGACTTTC. It yields the protein CASSPRPRTGANVLTF. Full variable domain (outside the CDR3, taken from reference TRBV25-1 and TRBJ2-6): EADIYQTPRYLVIGTGKKITLECSQTMGHDKMYWYQQDPGMELHLIHYSYGVNSTEKGDLSSESTVSRIRTEHFPLTLESARPSHTSQYLCASSPRPRTGANVLTFGAGSRLTVL.

The chain carries TRBV7-6 and TRBJ2-1, with D unclear. From germline, CDR1 is SGHVS and CDR2 FNYEAQ. Trimming cost V 2 bases and J 0 bases, with 11 bases left between them. CDR3 length: 16 amino acids. Here the CDR3 DNA reads TGTGCCAGCAGCTTAAATGCCCGTAGCTCCTACAATGAGCAGTTCTTC. Its translation: CASSLNARSSYNEQFF.

The rearrangement joins TRBV6-5 to TRBJ1-2; 8 positions match TRBD1. J was trimmed by 3 bases and V by 6 bases; bases with no gene match: 3. The CDR3 loop spans 13 amino acids. Germline V lookup: CDR1 MNHEY, CDR2 SVGAGI. CDR3 sequence (DNA): TGTGCCAGCAGCAGGGGGCGCGACTATGGCTACACCTTC. It codes for CASSRGRDYGYTF.

V is TRBV5-4 and J is TRBJ1-4, with D maybe TRBD1 (6 bases). This CDR3 has 15 residues. V was shortened by 0 bases and J by 7 bases, with 13 bases between the two germline ends. The germline V gene encodes CDR1 SGHNT and CDR2 YYREEE (reference sequence). CDR3 DNA: TGTGCCAGCAGCTTGGCTGGCCAGGGGTCTGAAAAACTGTTTTTT. Translation gives CASSLAGQGSEKLFF.

This chain joins TRBV6-6 and TRBJ2-7; possible D gene TRBD2, 5 bases. The CDR3 runs to 14 residues. Trimming pared 6 bases from V and 0 bases from J, leaving 12 bases between. Germline loops: CDR1 MNHNY, CDR2 SVGAGI (reference sequence). The CDR3 protein is CASSSTKISYEQYF. CDR3 coding DNA: TGTGCCAGCAGCTCGACTAAAATCTCCTACGAGCAGTACTTC.

V is TRBV7-8 and J is TRBJ2-7; D may match TRBD1 or TRBD2 (5 bases each). Germline lookup yields CDR1 SGHVS and CDR2 FQNEAQ. The V gene lost 0 bases and the J gene lost 7 bases, with 16 bases spanning the gap. The CDR3 runs to 15 residues. CDR3 sequence reads: CASSLAGTPKGEQYF. For the CDR3, the DNA is TGTGCCAGCAGCTTAGCAGGGACCCCTAAGGGGGAGCAGTACTTC.

In its sample, this clone was seen once. This chain joins TRBV7-8 and TRBJ2-6; D is tentatively TRBD1 or TRBD2 (6 bases each). Germline V gene data show CDR1 as SGHVS and CDR2 as FQNEAQ. This CDR3 has 17 residues. With 3 bases removed from V and 0 bases from J, the gap between germline ends came to 12 bases. CDR3 sequence: CASSFRGPSSGANVLTF. In DNA, the CDR3 is TGTGCCAGCAGCTTCCGGGGGCCTTCCTCTGGGGCCAACGTCCTGACTTTC.

V usage is TRBV30 and J usage is TRBJ1-5; D not certain. Per germline, CDR1 GTSNPN and CDR2 SVGIG (reference sequence). The CDR3 has 13 residues. Trimming left V 2 bases short and J 0 bases short, with 5 bases between. CDR3 nucleotides: TGTGCCTGGAGTCAGACTAGCAATCAGCCCCAGCATTTT. Protein sequence: CAWSQTSNQPQHF. The full variable domain, with the rest looked up from reference TRBV30 and TRBJ1-5, is SQTIHQWPATLVQPVGSPLSLECTVEGTSNPNLYWYRQAAGRGLQLLFYSVGIGQISSEVPQNLSASRPQDRQFILSSKKLLLSDSGFYLCAWSQTSNQPQHFGDGTRLSIL.

This clone was detected once. The rearrangement uses TRBV10-3 and TRBJ1-5, with 10 bases lining up with TRBD1. J gave up 11 bases and V 0 bases, and 10 bases lay outside the gene matches. The germline V gene has CDR1 ENHRY and CDR2 SYGVKD. The CDR3 is 16 residues long. The CDR3 loop is CAISESWTGGGVAQHF. CDR3 nucleotide sequence: TGTGCCATCAGTGAGTCGTGGACAGGGGGAGGGGTAGCCCAGCATTTT.

A remark on this clone: Other DNA sequences in this sample translate to the same CDR3. This chain uses TRBV5-1 with TRBJ1-2; TRBD1 matches 8 bases. The CDR3 is 14 residues long. Germline loops: CDR1 SGHRS, CDR2 YFSETQ. With V trimmed by 4 bases and J by 5 bases, 7 bases remained unmatched. The CDR3 region has the DNA TGCGCCAGCAGCGTCGGACAGGGCACATATGGCTACACCTTC. Its translation: CASSVGQGTYGYTF.

V gene TRBV6-5 combines with J gene TRBJ1-1; TRBD1 is a possible D gene (6 bases). The CDR3 loop spans 15 amino acids. The ends were cut back, 0 bases at V and 4 bases at J, with 12 bases in the middle. CDR1 is MNHEY, CDR2 SVGAGI, per germline. CDR3: CASSYSGRGGTEAFF. CDR3 bases: TGTGCCAGCAGTTACTCTGGCAGGGGAGGCACTGAAGCTTTCTTT.

The V gene is TRBV5-6, the J gene TRBJ1-2, with 9 bases aligning to TRBD1. Germline V lookup: CDR1 SGHDT, CDR2 YYEEEE. V lost 3 bases and J lost 8; bases outside the gene matches: 11. This CDR3 region has 15 residues. The DNA of the CDR3 is TGTGCCAGCAGCTGGAAGATGACAGGGGGATCGGGCTACACCTTC. This translates into CASSWKMTGGSGYTF.

This sequence joins TRBV5-1 and TRBJ2-2; D possibly corresponds to TRBD1 (6 bases). V lost 0 bases to trimming and J lost 2 bases, with 8 bases between them. CDR1 and CDR2 (germline): SGHRS, YFSETQ. This CDR3 has 15 amino acids. Here the CDR3 DNA reads TGCGCCAGCAGCTTGGAGGGACAAAACACCGGGGAGCTGTTTTTT. It codes for CASSLEGQNTGELFF.

This chain joins TRBV27 and TRBJ2-2; perhaps TRBD1 as D (6 bases). The CDR3 length is 15 residues. Germline loops: CDR1 MNHEY, CDR2 SMNVEV (reference sequence). V lost 3 bases to trimming and J lost 1 base, with 9 bases between them. DNA for the CDR3: TGTGCCAGCAGTTTTTGGGGGCTGAACACCGGGGAGCTGTTTTTT. Its translation is CASSFWGLNTGELFF.

This clone was counted a single time. This chain joins TRBV11-2 and TRBJ2-5; the D gene could be TRBD1 or TRBD2 (5 bases each). CDR3 length: 14 residues. Germline V gene data show CDR1 as SGHAT and CDR2 as FQNNGV. V gave up 1 base and J gave up 4 bases, with 10 bases separating them. The CDR3 loop is CASSLGGYGETQYF. CDR3 nucleotides: TGTGCCAGCAGCTTAGGGGGGTACGGAGAGACCCAGTACTTC.

This rearrangement joins TRBV7-6 to TRBJ2-3; TRBD2 agrees at 9 bases. V lost 6 bases and J lost 6; bases outside the gene matches: 10. CDR3 length: 15 residues. From germline, CDR1 is SGHVS and CDR2 FNYEAQ. CDR3 protein: CASREQAGGLDTQYF. For the CDR3, the DNA is TGTGCCAGCAGGGAGCAGGCGGGAGGGTTGGATACGCAGTATTTT.

This sequence joins TRBV2 and TRBJ1-2; D is unclear. CDR1 and CDR2 from the germline V gene are SNHLY and FYNNEI. V shed 3 bases and J shed 1 base, with 6 bases lying between them. This CDR3 comprises 13 residues. Here the CDR3 DNA reads TGTGCCAGCAGTGAGAACCGTAACTATGGCTACACCTTC. This codes for CASSENRNYGYTF.